A single sample is the source of the 4 T cell receptor beta chains below, sequenced in a study of persistence of HIV-infected CD4 T cells. The stimulus was lysate of CMV-infected fibroblasts, roughly 10 ug/mL. Sorting selected CD4+ T cells upregulating both CD40 ligand and CD69. The libraries were made with immunoSEQ version 4 in survey mode. Measured with immunoSEQ multiplex PCR; TCRdb has only the in-frame clones, and not every one. The profile shows roughly 17,000 clones, 65% of them singletons. These receptors' antigens are unknown. The sample consisted of CD4+ T cells sorted from PBMCs after approximately 19-hour stimulation, taken from a patient who received antiretroviral therapy. The source is an adult woman with HIV who was CMV-seropositive.

V gene TRBV28 combines with J gene TRBJ2-3, with a tentative D call TRBD1 (5 bases). Germline lookup yields CDR1 MDHEN and CDR2 SYDVKM. This CDR3 contains 12 residues. The germline V and J ends were trimmed by 10 bases and 5 bases, with 13 bases remaining between them. CDR3 region: CATFLRGDTQYF. The CDR3 DNA is TGTGCCACTTTTTTAAGGGGAGATACGCAGTATTTT.

The rearrangement joins TRBV6-2 or TRBV6-3 to TRBJ1-4; D not resolved. Germline V lookup: CDR1 MNHEY, CDR2 SVGEGT. V was trimmed by 4 bases and J by 6 bases, leaving 15 bases between them. CDR3 length: 15 residues. The CDR3 DNA reads TGTGCCAGCAGTTCAGAGACCCCGAGACATGAAAAACTGTTTTTT. Residues: CASSSETPRHEKLFF.

This chain uses TRBV29-1 with TRBJ2-3; D ambiguous. V lost 6 bases and J 6 bases, leaving 19 bases between the germline ends. Germline V gene data show CDR1 as SQVTM and CDR2 as ANQGSEA. The CDR3 is 14 amino acids. CDR3: CSVVRASRRDTQYF. CDR3 DNA sequence: TGCAGCGTCGTCCGGGCCTCACGGCGGGATACGCAGTATTTT.

This clone has a handful of counts. The chain joins TRBV7-9 to TRBJ2-3; tentatively, D is TRBD1 or TRBD2 (5 bases each). This CDR3 has 14 amino acids. Deletions cut 7 bases from V and 10 bases from J, with 21 bases between. The germline gives CDR1 SEHNR, CDR2 FQNEAQ (reference sequence). The CDR3 here is CASTLEGPIRAQYF. Here the CDR3 DNA reads TGTGCCAGCACACTCGAGGGGCCAATAAGGGCGCAGTATTTT.